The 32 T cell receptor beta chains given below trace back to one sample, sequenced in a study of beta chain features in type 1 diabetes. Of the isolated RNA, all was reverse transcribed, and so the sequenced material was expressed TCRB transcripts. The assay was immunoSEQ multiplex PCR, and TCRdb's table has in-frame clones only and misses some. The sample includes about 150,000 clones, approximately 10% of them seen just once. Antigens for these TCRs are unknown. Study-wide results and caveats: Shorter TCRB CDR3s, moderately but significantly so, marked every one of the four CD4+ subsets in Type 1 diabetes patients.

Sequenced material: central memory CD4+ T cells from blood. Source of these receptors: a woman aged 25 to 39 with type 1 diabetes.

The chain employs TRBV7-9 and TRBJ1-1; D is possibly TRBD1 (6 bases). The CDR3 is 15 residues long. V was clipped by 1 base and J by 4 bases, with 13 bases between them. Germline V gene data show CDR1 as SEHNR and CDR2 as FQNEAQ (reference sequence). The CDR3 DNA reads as TGTGCCAGCAGCTTAGTGCCCCACAGGGCCACTGAAGCTTTCTTT. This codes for CASSLVPHRATEAFF.

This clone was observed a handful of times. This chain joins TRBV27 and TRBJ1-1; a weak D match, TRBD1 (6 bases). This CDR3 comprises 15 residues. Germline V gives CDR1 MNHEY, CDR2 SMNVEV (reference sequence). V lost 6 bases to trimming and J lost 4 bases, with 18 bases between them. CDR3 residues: CASSSPPGVITEAFF. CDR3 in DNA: TGTGCCAGCAGCTCGCCGCCAGGGGTTATCACTGAAGCTTTCTTT.

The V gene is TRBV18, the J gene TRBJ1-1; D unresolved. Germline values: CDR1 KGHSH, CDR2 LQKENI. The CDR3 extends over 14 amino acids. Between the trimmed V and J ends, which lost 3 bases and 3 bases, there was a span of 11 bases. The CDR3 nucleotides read TGTGCCAGCTCACCTCGGAACGGGGACACTGAAGCTTTCTTT. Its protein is CASSPRNGDTEAFF.

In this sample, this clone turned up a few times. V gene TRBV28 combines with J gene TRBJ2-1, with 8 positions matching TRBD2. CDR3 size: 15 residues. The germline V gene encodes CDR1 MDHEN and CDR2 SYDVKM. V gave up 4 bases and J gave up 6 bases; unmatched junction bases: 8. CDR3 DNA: TGTGCCAGCAGTTCCCCACAGCGGGAGCTCAATGAGCAGTTCTTC. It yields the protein CASSSPQRELNEQFF.

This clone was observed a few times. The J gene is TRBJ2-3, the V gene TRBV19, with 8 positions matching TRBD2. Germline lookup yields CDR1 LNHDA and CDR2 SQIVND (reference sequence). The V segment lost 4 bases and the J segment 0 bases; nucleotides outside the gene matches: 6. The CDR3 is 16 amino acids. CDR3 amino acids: CASSTATSDSTDTQYF. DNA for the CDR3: TGTGCCAGTAGTACCGCGACTAGCGATAGCACAGATACGCAGTATTTT.

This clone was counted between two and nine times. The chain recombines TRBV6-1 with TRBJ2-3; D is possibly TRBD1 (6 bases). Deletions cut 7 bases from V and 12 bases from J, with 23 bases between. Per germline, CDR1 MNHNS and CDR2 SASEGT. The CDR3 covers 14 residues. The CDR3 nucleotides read TGTGCCAGCAATGGCAACCCACAGGGCCAGAGACAGTATTTT. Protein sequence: CASNGNPQGQRQYF.

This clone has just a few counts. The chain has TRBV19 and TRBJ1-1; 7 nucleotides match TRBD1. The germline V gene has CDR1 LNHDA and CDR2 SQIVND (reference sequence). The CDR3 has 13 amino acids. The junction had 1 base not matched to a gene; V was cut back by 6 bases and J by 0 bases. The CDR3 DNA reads TGTGCCAGTAGACAGGGGTTGAACACTGAAGCTTTCTTT. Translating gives CASRQGLNTEAFF.

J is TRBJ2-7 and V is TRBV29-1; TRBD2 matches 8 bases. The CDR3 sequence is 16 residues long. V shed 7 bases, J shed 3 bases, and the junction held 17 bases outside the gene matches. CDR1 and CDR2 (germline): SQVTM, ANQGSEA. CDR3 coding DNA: TGCAGCGGTAAAGGGGGTAGCGGGAAAACAGGCTACGAGCAGTACTTC. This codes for CSGKGGSGKTGYEQYF.

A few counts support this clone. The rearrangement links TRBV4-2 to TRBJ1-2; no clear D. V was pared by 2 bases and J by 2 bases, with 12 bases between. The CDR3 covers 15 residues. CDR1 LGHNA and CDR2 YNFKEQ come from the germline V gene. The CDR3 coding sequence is TGTGCCAGCAGCCAAACTACGGAGTCAAACTATGGCTACACCTTC. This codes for CASSQTTESNYGYTF.

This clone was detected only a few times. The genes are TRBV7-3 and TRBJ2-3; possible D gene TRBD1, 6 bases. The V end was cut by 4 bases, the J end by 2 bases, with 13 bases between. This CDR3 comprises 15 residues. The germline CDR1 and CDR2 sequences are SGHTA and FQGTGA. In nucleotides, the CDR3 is TGTGCCAGCAGCTCCCGAACAGGGTCCACAGATACGCAGTATTTT. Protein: CASSSRTGSTDTQYF.

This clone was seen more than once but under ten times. The chain's CDR3 is CASRRQKDTQYF. CDR3 coding DNA: TGTGCCAGCAGGAGACAGAAGGATACGCAGTATTTT. The chain links TRBV2 to TRBJ2-3; a possible D gene is TRBD1 (5 bases). Germline V gene sequence: CDR1 SNHLY, CDR2 FYNNEI. V was pared by 6 bases and J by 6 bases, with 10 bases between. This CDR3 is 12 amino acids long.

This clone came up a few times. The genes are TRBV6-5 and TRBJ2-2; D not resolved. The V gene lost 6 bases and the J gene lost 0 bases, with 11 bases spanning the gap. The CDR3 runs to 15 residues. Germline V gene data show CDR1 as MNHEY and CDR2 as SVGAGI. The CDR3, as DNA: TGTGCCAGCAGGCTTAGTCCCACGAACACCGGGGAGCTGTTTTTT. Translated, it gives CASRLSPTNTGELFF.

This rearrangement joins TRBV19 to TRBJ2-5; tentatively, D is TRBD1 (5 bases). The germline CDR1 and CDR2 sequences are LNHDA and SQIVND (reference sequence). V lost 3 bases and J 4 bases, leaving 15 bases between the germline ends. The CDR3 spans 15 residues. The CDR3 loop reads CASSIFGQGRETQYF. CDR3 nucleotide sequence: TGTGCCAGTAGTATTTTTGGGCAGGGTCGAGAGACCCAGTACTTC.

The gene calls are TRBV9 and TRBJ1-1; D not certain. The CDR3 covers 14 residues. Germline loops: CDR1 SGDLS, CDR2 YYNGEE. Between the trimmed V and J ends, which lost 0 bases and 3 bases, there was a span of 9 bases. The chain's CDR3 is CASSVAPDYTEAFF. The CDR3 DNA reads TGTGCCAGCAGCGTAGCCCCAGATTACACTGAAGCTTTCTTT.

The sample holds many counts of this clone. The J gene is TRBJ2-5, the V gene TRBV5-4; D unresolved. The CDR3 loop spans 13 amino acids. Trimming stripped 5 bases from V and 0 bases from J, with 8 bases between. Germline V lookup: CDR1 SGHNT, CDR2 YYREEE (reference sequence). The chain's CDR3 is CASSSTDQETQYF. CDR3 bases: TGTGCCAGCAGTTCGACTGACCAAGAGACCCAGTACTTC.

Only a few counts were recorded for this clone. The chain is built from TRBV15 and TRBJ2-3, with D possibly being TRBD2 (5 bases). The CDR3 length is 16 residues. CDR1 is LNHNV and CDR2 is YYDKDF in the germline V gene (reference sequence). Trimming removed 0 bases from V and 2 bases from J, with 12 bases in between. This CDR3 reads CATSREPGVLTDTQYF. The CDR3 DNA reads TGTGCCACCAGCAGAGAGCCCGGGGTCCTCACAGATACGCAGTATTTT.

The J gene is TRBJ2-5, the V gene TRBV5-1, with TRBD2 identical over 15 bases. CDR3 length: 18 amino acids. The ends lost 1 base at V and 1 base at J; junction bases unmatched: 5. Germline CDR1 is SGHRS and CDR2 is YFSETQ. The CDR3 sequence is CASSLNPGLAGGQETQYF. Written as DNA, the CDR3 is TGCGCCAGCAGCTTGAATCCGGGACTAGCGGGAGGCCAAGAGACCCAGTACTTC. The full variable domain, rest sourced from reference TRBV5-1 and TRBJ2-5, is KAGVTQTPRYLIKTRGQQVTLSCSPISGHRSVSWYQQTPGQGLQFLFEYFSETQRNKGNFPGRFSGRQFSNSRSEMNVSTLELGDSALYLCASSLNPGLAGGQETQYFGPGTRLLVL.

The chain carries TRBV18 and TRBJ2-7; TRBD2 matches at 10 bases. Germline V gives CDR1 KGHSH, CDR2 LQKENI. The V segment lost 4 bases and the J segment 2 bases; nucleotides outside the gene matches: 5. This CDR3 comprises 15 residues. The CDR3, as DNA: TGTGCCAGCTCACAAATAGCGGGAGGTGCCTACGAGCAGTACTTC. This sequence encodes CASSQIAGGAYEQYF.

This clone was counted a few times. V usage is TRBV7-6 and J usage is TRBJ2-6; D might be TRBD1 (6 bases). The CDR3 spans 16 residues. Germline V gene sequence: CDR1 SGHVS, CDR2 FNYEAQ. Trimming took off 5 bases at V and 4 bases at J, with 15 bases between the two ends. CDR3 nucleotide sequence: TGTGCCAGCAGCCTGCGCAACAGGGACGGGGCCAACGTCCTGACTTTC. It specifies CASSLRNRDGANVLTF. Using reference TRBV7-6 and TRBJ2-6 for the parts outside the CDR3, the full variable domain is GAGVSQSPRYKVTKRGQDVALRCDPISGHVSLYWYRQALGQGPEFLTYFNYEAQQDKSGLPNDRFSAERPEGSISTLTIQRTEQRDSAMYRCASSLRNRDGANVLTFGAGSRLTVL.

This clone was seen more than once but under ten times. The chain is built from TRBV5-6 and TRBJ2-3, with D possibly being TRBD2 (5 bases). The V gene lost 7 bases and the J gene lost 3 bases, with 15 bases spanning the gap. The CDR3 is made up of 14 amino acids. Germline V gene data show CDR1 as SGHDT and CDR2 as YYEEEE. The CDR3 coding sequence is TGTGCCAGCCGCTCGGGGAAGAGAACAGATACGCAGTATTTT. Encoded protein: CASRSGKRTDTQYF. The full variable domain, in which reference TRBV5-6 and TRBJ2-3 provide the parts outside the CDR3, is DAGVTQSPTHLIKTRGQQVTLRCSPKSGHDTVSWYQQALGQGPQFIFQYYEEEERQRGNFPDRFSGHQFPNYSSELNVNALLLGDSALYLCASRSGKRTDTQYFGPGTRLTVL.

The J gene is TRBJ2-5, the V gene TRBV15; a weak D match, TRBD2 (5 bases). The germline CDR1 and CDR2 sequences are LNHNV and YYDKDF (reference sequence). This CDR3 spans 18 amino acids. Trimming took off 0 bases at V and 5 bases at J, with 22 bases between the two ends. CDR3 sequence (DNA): TGTGCCACCAGCAGAGATATCTCCCCCGGGCTCTCGGGGGAGACCCAGTACTTC. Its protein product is CATSRDISPGLSGETQYF.

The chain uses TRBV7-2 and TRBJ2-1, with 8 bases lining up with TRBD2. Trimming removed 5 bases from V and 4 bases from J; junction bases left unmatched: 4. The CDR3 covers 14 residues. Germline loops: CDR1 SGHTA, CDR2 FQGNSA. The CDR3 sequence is CASSTLADYNEQFF. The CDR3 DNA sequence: TGTGCCAGCAGCACACTAGCGGATTACAATGAGCAGTTCTTC. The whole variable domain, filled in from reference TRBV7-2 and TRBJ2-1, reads GAGVSQSPSNKVTEKGKDVELRCDPISGHTALYWYRQSLGQGLEFLIYFQGNSAPDKSGLPSDRFSAERTGGSVSTLTIQRTQQEDSAVYLCASSTLADYNEQFFGPGTRLTVL.

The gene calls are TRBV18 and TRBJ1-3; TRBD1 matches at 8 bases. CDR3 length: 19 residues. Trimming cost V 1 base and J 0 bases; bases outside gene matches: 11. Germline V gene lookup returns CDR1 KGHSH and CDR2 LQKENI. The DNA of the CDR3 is TGTGCCAGCTCACCACTTCCGGTGGGGACAGGAGACTCTGGAAACACCATATATTTT. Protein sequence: CASSPLPVGTGDSGNTIYF.

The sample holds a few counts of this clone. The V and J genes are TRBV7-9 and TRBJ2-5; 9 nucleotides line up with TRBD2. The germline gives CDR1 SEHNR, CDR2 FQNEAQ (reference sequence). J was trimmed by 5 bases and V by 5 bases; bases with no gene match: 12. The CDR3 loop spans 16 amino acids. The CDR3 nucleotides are TGTGCCAGCAGCACCCCGGGGGTAGCGGGAGCGGAGACCCAGTACTTC. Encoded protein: CASSTPGVAGAETQYF.

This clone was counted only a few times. The CDR3 spells CASSQAGQGNTGELFF. The CDR3 bases are TGCGCCAGCAGCCAGGCCGGACAGGGAAACACCGGGGAGCTGTTTTTT. V is TRBV5-1 and J is TRBJ2-2, with TRBD1 identical over 8 bases. Per the germline V gene, CDR1 is SGHRS and CDR2 is YFSETQ. The CDR3 consists of 16 residues. V shed 4 bases and J 2 bases; nucleotides not matched to a gene: 7. The complete variable domain, with remaining parts taken from reference TRBV5-1 and TRBJ2-2, reads KAGVTQTPRYLIKTRGQQVTLSCSPISGHRSVSWYQQTPGQGLQFLFEYFSETQRNKGNFPGRFSGRQFSNSRSEMNVSTLELGDSALYLCASSQAGQGNTGELFFGEGSRLTVL.

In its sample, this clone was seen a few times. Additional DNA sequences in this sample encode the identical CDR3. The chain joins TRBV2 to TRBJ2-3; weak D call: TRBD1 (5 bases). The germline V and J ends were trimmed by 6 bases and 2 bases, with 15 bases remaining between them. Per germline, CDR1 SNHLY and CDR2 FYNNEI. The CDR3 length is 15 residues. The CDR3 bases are TGTGCCAGCAGCGTTCCTGGGGCGTTCACAGATACGCAGTATTTT. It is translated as CASSVPGAFTDTQYF.

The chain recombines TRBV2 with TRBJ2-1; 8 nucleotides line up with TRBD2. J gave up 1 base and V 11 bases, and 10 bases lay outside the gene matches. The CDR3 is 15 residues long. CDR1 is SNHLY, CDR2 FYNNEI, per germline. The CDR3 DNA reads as TGTGCCCTAGAGGCGGGAGGCGGGTCCTACAATGAGCAGTTCTTC. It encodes CALEAGGGSYNEQFF.

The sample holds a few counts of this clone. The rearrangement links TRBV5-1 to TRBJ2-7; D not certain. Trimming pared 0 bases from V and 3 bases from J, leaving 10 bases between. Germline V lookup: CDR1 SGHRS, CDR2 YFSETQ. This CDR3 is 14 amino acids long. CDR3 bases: TGCGCCAGCAGCTTGGATGCTAGTAGCTACGAGCAGTACTTC. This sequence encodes CASSLDASSYEQYF. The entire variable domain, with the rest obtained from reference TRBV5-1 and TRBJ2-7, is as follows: KAGVTQTPRYLIKTRGQQVTLSCSPISGHRSVSWYQQTPGQGLQFLFEYFSETQRNKGNFPGRFSGRQFSNSRSEMNVSTLELGDSALYLCASSLDASSYEQYFGPGTRLTVT.

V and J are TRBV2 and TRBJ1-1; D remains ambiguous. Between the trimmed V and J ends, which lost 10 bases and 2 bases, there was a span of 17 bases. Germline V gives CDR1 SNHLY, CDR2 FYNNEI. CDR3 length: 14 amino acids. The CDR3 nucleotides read TGTGCCATCCGGGGTATAGCGGAAAACACTGAAGCTTTCTTT. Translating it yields CAIRGIAENTEAFF.

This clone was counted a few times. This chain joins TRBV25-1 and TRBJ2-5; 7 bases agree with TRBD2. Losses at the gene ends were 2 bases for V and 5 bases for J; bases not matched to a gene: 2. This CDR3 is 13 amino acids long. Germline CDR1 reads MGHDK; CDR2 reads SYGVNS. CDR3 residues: CASSEGAGETQYF. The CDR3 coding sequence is TGTGCCAGCAGTGAAGGAGCGGGGGAGACCCAGTACTTC.

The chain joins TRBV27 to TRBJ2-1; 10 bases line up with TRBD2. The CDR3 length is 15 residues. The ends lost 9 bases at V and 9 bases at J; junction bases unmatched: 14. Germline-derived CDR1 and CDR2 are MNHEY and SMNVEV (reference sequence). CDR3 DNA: TGTGCCAGTATCAAGGCTAGCGGGAGTTATAGTGAGCAGTTCTTC. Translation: CASIKASGSYSEQFF.

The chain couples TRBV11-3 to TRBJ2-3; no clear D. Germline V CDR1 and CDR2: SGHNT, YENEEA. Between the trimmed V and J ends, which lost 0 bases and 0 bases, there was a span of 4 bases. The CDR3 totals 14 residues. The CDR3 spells CASSLEGSTDTQYF. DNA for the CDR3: TGTGCCAGCAGCTTAGAGGGCAGCACAGATACGCAGTATTTT. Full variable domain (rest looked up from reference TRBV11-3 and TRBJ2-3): EAGVVQSPRYKIIEKKQPVAFWCNPISGHNTLYWYLQNLGQGPELLIRYENEEAVDDSQLPKDRFSAERLKGVDSTLKIQPAELGDSAVYLCASSLEGSTDTQYFGPGTRLTVL.